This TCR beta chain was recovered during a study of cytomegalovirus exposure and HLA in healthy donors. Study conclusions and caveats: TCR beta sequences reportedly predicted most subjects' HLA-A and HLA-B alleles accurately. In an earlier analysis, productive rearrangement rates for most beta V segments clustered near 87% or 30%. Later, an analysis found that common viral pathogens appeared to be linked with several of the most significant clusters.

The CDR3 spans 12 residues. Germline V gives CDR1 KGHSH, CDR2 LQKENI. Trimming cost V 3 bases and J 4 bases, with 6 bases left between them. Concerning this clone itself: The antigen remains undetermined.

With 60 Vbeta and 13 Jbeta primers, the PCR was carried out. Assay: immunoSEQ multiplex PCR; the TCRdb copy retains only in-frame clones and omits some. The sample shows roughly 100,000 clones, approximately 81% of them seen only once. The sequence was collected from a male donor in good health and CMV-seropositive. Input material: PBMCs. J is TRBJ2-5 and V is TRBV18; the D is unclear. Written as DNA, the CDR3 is TGTGCCAGCTCACCGCCGAGAGAGACCCAGTACTTC. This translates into CASSPPRETQYF.